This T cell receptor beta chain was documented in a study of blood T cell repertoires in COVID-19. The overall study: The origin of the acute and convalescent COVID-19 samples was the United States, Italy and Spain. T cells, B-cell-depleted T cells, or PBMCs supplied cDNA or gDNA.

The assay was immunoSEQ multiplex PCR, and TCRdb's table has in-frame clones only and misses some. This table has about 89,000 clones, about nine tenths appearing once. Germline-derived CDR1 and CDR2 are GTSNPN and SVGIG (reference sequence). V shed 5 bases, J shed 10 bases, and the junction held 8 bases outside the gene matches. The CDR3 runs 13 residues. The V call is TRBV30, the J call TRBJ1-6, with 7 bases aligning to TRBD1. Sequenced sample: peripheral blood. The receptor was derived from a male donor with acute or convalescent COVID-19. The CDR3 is CAWQTGIWSPLHF. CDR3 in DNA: TGTGCCTGGCAGACAGGGATATGGTCACCCCTCCACTTT.